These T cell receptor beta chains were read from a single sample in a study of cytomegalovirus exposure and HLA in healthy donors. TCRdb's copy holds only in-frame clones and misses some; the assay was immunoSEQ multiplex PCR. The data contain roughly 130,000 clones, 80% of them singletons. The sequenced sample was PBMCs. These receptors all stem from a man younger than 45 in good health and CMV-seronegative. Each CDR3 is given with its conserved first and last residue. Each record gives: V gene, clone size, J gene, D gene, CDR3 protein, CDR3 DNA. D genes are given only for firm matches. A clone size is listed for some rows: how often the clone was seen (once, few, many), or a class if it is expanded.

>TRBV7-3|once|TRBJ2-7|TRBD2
CASSILHRGESYEQYF
TGTGCCAGCAGCATCCTTCACCGGGGGGAATCCTACGAGCAGTACTTC
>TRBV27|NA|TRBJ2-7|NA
CASSLAGTVYEQYF
TGTGCCAGCAGTTTAGCGGGGACCGTCTACGAGCAGTACTTC
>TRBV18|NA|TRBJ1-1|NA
CASSELDSTEAFF
TGTGCCAGCTCAGAGTTAGACAGCACTGAAGCTTTCTTT
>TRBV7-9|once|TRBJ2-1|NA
CSSRLGGDEQFF
TGTTCCAGCAGGCTTGGCGGCGATGAGCAGTTCTTC
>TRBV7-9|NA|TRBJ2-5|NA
CASTSNSIPPSQYF
TGTGCCAGCACCTCAAACAGTATTCCGCCCAGCCAGTACTTC
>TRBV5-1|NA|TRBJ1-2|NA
CASSFSRDGGYTF
TGCGCCAGCAGCTTTAGCAGGGATGGGGGCTACACCTTC
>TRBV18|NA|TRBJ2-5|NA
CASSSSQETQYF
TGTGCCAGCTCATCATCCCAAGAGACCCAGTACTTC
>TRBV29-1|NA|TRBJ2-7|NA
CSVRVGTNEQYF
TGCAGCGTCCGCGTGGGTACTAACGAGCAGTACTTC
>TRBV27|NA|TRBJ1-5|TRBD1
CASSTQLTGGNQPQHF
TGTGCCAGCAGTACTCAACTGACAGGGGGGAATCAGCCCCAGCATTTT
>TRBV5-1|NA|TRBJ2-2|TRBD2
CASSIGTSGTTGELFF
TGCGCCAGCAGTATTGGGACTAGCGGGACCACCGGGGAGCTGTTTTTT
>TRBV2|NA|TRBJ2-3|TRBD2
CASSGGLAGEGGADTQYF
TGTGCCAGCAGTGGGGGACTAGCGGGAGAGGGTGGGGCAGATACGCAGTATTTT
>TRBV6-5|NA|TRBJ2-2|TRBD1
CASSAQGAATGELFF
TGTGCCAGCAGCGCACAGGGGGCAGCTACCGGGGAGCTGTTTTTT
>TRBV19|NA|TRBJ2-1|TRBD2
CASSTLRTSGANEQFF
TGTGCCAGTAGTACCCTCCGGACTAGCGGAGCCAATGAGCAGTTCTTC
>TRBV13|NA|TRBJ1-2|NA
CASSLGKNRVLYGYTF
TGTGCCAGCAGCTTAGGGAAAAACAGGGTTTTATATGGCTACACCTTC
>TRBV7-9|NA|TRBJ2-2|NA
CASSPFAGELFF
TGTGCCAGCAGCCCTTTTGCCGGGGAGCTGTTTTTT
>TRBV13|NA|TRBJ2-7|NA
CASSLVGGSEQYF
TGTGCCAGCAGCTTAGTTGGAGGGAGCGAGCAGTACTTC
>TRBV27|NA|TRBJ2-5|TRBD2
CASSPRGLADQETQYF
TGTGCCAGCAGTCCCAGGGGACTAGCGGACCAAGAGACCCAGTACTTC
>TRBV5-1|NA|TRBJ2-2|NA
CASSHRNTGELFF
TGCGCCAGCAGCCACAGGAACACCGGGGAGCTGTTTTTT
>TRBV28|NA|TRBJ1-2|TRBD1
CASNPADRGPHYGYTF
TGTGCCAGCAACCCCGCCGACAGGGGTCCCCACTATGGCTACACCTTC
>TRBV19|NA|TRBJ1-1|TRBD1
CASIPGQGAVVNTEAFF
TGTGCCAGTATTCCGGGACAGGGGGCCGTTGTGAACACTGAAGCTTTCTTT
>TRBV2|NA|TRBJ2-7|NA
CASSEQGSYEQYF
TGTGCCAGCAGTGAGCAGGGCTCCTACGAGCAGTACTTC
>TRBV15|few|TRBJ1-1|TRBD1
CATSRDAVDRVFSEAFF
TGTGCCACCAGCAGAGATGCTGTCGACAGGGTATTCTCTGAAGCTTTCTTT
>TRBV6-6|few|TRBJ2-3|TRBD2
CASSSGLAGGAYTQYF
TGTGCCAGCAGTTCGGGACTAGCGGGAGGCGCCTATACGCAGTATTTT
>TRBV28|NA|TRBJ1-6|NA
CASRLQGLGSPLHF
TGTGCCAGCAGATTACAGGGCCTTGGGTCACCCCTCCACTTT
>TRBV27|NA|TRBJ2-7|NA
CASSPESGFSYEQYF
TGTGCCAGCAGTCCAGAAAGCGGGTTCTCCTACGAGCAGTACTTC
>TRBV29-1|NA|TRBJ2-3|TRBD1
CSVDPQGSSTDTQYF
TGCAGCGTTGACCCACAGGGGAGTAGCACAGATACGCAGTATTTT
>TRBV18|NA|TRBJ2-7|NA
CASSPPGEQPNYEQYF
TGTGCCAGCTCACCACCGGGTGAACAGCCAAACTACGAGCAGTACTTC
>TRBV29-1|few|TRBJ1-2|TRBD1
CSVRQGAGNSYPF
TGCAGCGTGAGACAGGGGGCGGGAAATAGCTACCCCTTC
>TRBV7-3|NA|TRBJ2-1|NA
CASSLDRANEQFF
TGTGCCAGCAGCCTCGACAGAGCGAATGAGCAGTTCTTC
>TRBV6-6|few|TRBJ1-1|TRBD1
CASSQPGQGPTEAFF
TGTGCCAGCAGTCAACCGGGACAGGGGCCCACTGAAGCTTTCTTT
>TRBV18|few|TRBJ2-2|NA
CASSPRSRGPGELFF
TGTGCCAGCTCACCAAGATCTAGGGGTCCCGGGGAGCTGTTTTTT
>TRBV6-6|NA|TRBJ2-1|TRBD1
CASSYGTGVSYNEQFF
TGTGCCAGCAGTTACGGGACAGGGGTGTCCTACAATGAGCAGTTCTTC
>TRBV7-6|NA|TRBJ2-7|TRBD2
CASSLGLAAGYEQYF
TGTGCCAGCAGCTTAGGGCTAGCGGCAGGGTACGAGCAGTACTTC
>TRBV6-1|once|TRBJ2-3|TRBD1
CASSGQGFGFLDTQYF
TGTGCCAGCAGTGGACAGGGGTTCGGCTTTTTGGATACGCAGTATTTT
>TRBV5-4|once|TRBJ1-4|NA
CASSPKGGINEKLFF
TGTGCCAGCAGCCCTAAGGGGGGGATTAATGAAAAACTGTTTTTT
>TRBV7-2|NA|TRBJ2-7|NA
CASSTRGGQDYEQYF
TGTGCCAGCAGCACTAGGGGGGGACAGGATTACGAGCAGTACTTC
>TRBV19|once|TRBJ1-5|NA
CASSPQVQGNSNQPQNF
TGTGCCAGTAGCCCTCAGGTCCAGGGTAATAGCAATCAGCCCCAGAATTTT
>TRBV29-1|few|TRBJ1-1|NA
CSVVSSYTEAFF
TGCAGCGTTGTATCCTCTTACACTGAAGCTTTCTTT
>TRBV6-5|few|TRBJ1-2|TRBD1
CASTGQGAGYGYTF
TGTGCCAGCACGGGACAGGGGGCGGGCTATGGCTACACCTTC
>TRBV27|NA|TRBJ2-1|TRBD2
CASSFGGSYNEQFF
TGTGCCAGCAGTTTTGGCGGGAGTTACAATGAGCAGTTCTTC
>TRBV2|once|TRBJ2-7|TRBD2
CASRMTSGISYEQYF
TGTGCCAGCAGGATGACTAGCGGTATCTCCTACGAGCAGTACTTC
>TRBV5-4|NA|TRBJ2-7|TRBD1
CASSLGDRGNEQYF
TGTGCCAGCAGCTTGGGGGACAGGGGGAACGAGCAGTACTTC